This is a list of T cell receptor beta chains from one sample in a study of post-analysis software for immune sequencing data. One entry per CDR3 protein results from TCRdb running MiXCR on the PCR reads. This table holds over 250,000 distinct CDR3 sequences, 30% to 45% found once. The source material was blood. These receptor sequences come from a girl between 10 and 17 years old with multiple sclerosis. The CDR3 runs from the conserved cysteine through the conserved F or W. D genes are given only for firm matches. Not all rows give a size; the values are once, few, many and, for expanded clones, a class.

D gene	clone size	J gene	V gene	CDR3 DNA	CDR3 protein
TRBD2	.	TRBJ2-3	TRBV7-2	TGTGCCAGCAGCTTACCGGCGGGAGAGGGATATTTT	CASSLPAGEGYF
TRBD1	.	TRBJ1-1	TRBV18	TGTGCCAGCTCAACAGGGGTTAACCCTGAAGCTTTCTTT	CASSTGVNPEAFF
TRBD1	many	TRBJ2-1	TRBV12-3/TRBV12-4	TGTGCCAGCAGATGGGACAGTTCCCTGGATGAGCAGTTCTTC	CASRWDSSLDEQFF
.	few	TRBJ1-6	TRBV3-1	TGTGCCAGCAGCCCGGACACCTTTAATTCACCCCTCCACTTT	CASSPDTFNSPLHF
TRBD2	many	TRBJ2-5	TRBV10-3	TGTGCCATCAGTGGGGACTATTCGTACCAAGAGACCCAGTACTTC	CAISGDYSYQETQYF
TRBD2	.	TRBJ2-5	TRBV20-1	TGCAGTGCTCTGGGGGGGTCCCAAGAGACCCAGTACTTC	CSALGGSQETQYF
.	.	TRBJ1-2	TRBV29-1	TGCAGCGTTGCGGACATGACTAACTATGGCTACACCTTC	CSVADMTNYGYTF
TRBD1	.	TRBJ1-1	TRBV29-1	TGCAGCGGTCTGACAGGGGTCGCTGAAGCTTTCTTT	CSGLTGVAEAFF
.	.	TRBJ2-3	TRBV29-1	TGCAGCGTTGAACAGGAGGCAGGAGGCACAGATACGCAGTATTTT	CSVEQEAGGTDTQYF
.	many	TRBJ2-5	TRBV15	TGTGCCACCAGCAGAGAGACCCTGACCGAGGGGACCCAGTACTTC	CATSRETLTEGTQYF
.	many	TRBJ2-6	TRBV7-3	TGTGCCAGCAGGCCCACAGGGACTGGGGCCAACGTCCTGACTTTC	CASRPTGTGANVLTF
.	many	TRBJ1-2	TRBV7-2	TGTGCCAGCAGTACCTCCCAGGGAGGTGGCTACACCTTC	CASSTSQGGGYTF
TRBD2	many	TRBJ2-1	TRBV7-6	TGTGCCAGCAGCTGGAGGACTAGCGGGGGTTGGGATGAGCAGTTCTTC	CASSWRTSGGWDEQFF
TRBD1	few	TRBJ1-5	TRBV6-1	TGTGCCAGCCGGGAGGGTACAGGGGATCAGCCCCAGCATTTT	CASREGTGDQPQHF
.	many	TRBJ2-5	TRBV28	TGTGCCAGCTGTATGGGTGCCGGGCTGACCCAGTACTTC	CASCMGAGLTQYF
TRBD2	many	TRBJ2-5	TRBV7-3	TGTGCCAGCAGCCCGACTAGCGGAGGGTACCAAGAGACCCAGTACTTC	CASSPTSGGYQETQYF
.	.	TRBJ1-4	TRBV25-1	TGTGCCAGCAGTGAAACGGGGCAGGGTTATGAAAAACTGTTTTTT	CASSETGQGYEKLFF
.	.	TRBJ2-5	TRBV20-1	TGCAGTGCTAGAACGGGGGAGGAGAAAGAGACCCAGTACTTC	CSARTGEEKETQYF
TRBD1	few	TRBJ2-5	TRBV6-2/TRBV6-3	TGTGCCAACTCGAGGGGGCGAGACTATACCCAGTACTTC	CANSRGRDYTQYF
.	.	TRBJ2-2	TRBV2	TGTGCCAGCAGGCAGGGGTCTAACACCGGGGAGCGGTTTTTT	CASRQGSNTGERFF